In its sample, the clone carrying this T cell receptor (beta chain) was seen once. Its matching antigen is unknown. The data were obtained in a study of cytomegalovirus exposure and HLA in healthy donors. Study in general: A subsequent analysis reported that the 120 or so validation repertoires were produced on the same platform that had also been used for the approximately 700 first-cohort repertoires. Points from the study as a whole: The TCR clusters that emerged in the first cohort tended, a later analysis found, to co-occur in the 110 or so validation repertoires. Both high specificity and high sensitivity reportedly marked the classifier's diagnosis of cytomegalovirus status.

Germline V CDR1 and CDR2: MGHDK, SYGVNS. V lost 4 bases to trimming and J lost 3 bases; unmatched junction nucleotides: 3. The CDR3 spans 14 residues. This table comes from immunoSEQ multiplex PCR, and its TCRdb copy is limited to in-frame clones, with some not included. This table holds 110,000 to 150,000 clones, around 88% found once. The chain employs TRBV25-1 and TRBJ1-1, with 9 bases fitting TRBD1. The clonotype was recovered from a young woman in good health and CMV-seropositive. The sequenced sample consisted of PBMCs. In DNA form, the CDR3 reads TGTGCCAGCAGTGGGAGGACAGGGGACACTGAAGCTTTCTTT. Encoded protein: CASSGRTGDTEAFF.